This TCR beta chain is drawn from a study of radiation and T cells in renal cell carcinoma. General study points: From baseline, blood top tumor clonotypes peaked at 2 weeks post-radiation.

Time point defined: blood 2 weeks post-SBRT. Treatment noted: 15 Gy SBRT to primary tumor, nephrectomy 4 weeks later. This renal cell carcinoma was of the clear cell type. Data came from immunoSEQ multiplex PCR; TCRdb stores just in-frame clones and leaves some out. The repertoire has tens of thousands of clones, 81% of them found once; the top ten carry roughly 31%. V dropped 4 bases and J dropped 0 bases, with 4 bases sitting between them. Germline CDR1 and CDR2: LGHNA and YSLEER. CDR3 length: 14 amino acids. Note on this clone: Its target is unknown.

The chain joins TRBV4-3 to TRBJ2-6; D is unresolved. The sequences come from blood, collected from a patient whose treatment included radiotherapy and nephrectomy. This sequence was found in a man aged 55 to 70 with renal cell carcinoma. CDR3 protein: CASSPDSGANVLTF. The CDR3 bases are TGCGCCAGCAGCCCGGACTCTGGGGCCAACGTCCTGACTTTC.